Presented here are 11 T cell receptor beta chains from one specimen sequenced in a study of blood T cell repertoires in COVID-19 (dated by TCRdb to about 2020). The library was built by means of the immunoSEQ multiplex PCR assay. Not all clones reach the TCRdb copy of this immuneACCESS table, which keeps in-frame sequences only. Checked studies attribute under half of the gap to unresolved V genes and leave the rest unexplained. The sample table records around 140,000 clones; approximately 89% of these occur just once. The ten largest make up about 9.4% of the sample. The source material was peripheral blood. The origin of the receptors is a man aged 50-59 years with acute or convalescent COVID-19.

The chain links TRBV19 to TRBJ1-6; 8 bases are shared with TRBD1. Per germline, CDR1 LNHDA and CDR2 SQIVND (reference sequence). V lost 3 bases to trimming and J lost 9 bases; unmatched junction nucleotides: 4. The CDR3 extends over 14 amino acids. The CDR3 is CASSIGQGASPLHF. CDR3 in DNA: TGTGCCAGTAGTATTGGACAGGGAGCTTCACCCCTCCACTTT.

The chain combines TRBV2 with TRBJ2-5, with 9 bases aligning to TRBD2. The CDR3 has 14 amino acids. V shed 7 bases and J 4 bases; nucleotides not matched to a gene: 7. The germline V gene has CDR1 SNHLY and CDR2 FYNNEI. CDR3 bases: TGTGCCAGCATGAGGGAACTAGCGGGAGAGACCCAGTACTTC. Translating it yields CASMRELAGETQYF. The full variable domain, its missing parts supplied by reference TRBV2 and TRBJ2-5, is EPEVTQTPSHQVTQMGQEVILRCVPISNHLYFYWYRQILGQKVEFLVSFYNNEISEKSEIFDDQFSVERPDGSNFTLKIRSTKLEDSAMYFCASMRELAGETQYFGPGTRLLVL.

The chain links TRBV11-2 to TRBJ1-2; D uncertain. The germline V gene encodes CDR1 SGHAT and CDR2 FQNNGV. V lost 5 bases and J 7 bases, leaving 17 bases between the germline ends. The CDR3 is 14 residues long. The CDR3 region has the DNA TGTGCCAGCAGCCCCCGTCCGGGGAGGTTTGGCTACACCTTC. Amino acid sequence: CASSPRPGRFGYTF.

Notes on this clone: At one end the junction does not follow the germline gene, possibly because of a read error. The genes are TRBV14 and TRBJ1-6; 11 bases align to TRBD1. The CDR3 consists of 16 residues. Germline lookup yields CDR1 SGHDN and CDR2 FVKESK. The CDR3 is CASSQAGTGGNSPLHF. Here the CDR3 DNA reads TGTGCCAGCAGTCAAGCCGGGACAGGGGGGAATTCACCCCTCCACTTT. The complete variable domain, with remaining parts taken from reference TRBV14 and TRBJ1-6, reads EAGVTQFPSHSVIEKGQTVTLRCDPISGHDNLYWYRRVMGKEIKFLLHFVKESKQDESGMPNNRFLAERTGGTYSTLKVQPAELEDSGVYFCASSQAGTGGNSPLHFGNGTRLTVT.

V is TRBV7-3 and J is TRBJ1-1, with D unresolved. This CDR3 region has 13 residues. Between the trimmed V and J ends, which lost 2 bases and 5 bases, there was a span of 9 bases. Germline CDR1 SGHTA, CDR2 FQGTGA. This CDR3 reads CASSLEFGTEAFF. CDR3 coding DNA: TGTGCCAGCAGCTTAGAATTCGGGACTGAAGCTTTCTTT.

This clone has just one count. This rearrangement joins TRBV5-1 to TRBJ2-2; TRBD1 matches at 7 bases. Looked up from germline, CDR1 is SGHRS and CDR2 is YFSETQ. CDR3 length equals 14 residues. J was trimmed by 3 bases and V by 4 bases; bases with no gene match: 3. This CDR3 is CASSLGTDTGELFF. The CDR3, as DNA: TGCGCCAGCAGCCTAGGGACAGACACCGGGGAGCTGTTTTTT.

J is TRBJ1-1 and V is TRBV7-9, with D unclear. The CDR3 has 12 residues. Trimming removed 0 bases from V and 6 bases from J, with 5 bases in between. Germline-derived CDR1 and CDR2 are SEHNR and FQNEAQ (reference sequence). CDR3 loop: CASSLAPSEAFF. CDR3 bases: TGTGCCAGCAGCTTAGCCCCCTCTGAAGCTTTCTTT.

The V call is TRBV7-9, the J call TRBJ1-6; D call uncertain. Trimming cost V 5 bases and J 0 bases, with 11 bases left between them. Germline loops: CDR1 SEHNR, CDR2 FQNEAQ (reference sequence). The CDR3 length is 16 residues. The CDR3 DNA is TGTGCCAGCAGCCCACCGGGGAACTCCTATAATTCACCCCTCCACTTT. It specifies CASSPPGNSYNSPLHF.

This clone was counted only a few times. J is TRBJ2-2 and V is TRBV5-1, with TRBD2 matching 8 bases. This CDR3 is 15 amino acids long. Trimming took 4 bases from V and 6 from J; bases not matched to a gene: 8. The germline CDR1 and CDR2 sequences are SGHRS and YFSETQ. CDR3 DNA: TGCGCCAGCAGCCCTCAGAGCGGGAGCCCCGGGGAGCTGTTTTTT. Residues: CASSPQSGSPGELFF.

This sequence joins TRBV5-1 and TRBJ2-2; tentative D call: TRBD1 (6 bases). From germline, CDR1 is SGHRS and CDR2 YFSETQ. V was trimmed by 3 bases and J by 6 bases, leaving 9 bases between them. The CDR3 covers 13 residues. This CDR3 reads CASSYGQPGELFF. The CDR3 DNA reads as TGCGCCAGCAGCTATGGACAGCCCGGGGAGCTGTTTTTT. Complete variable domain (other parts from reference TRBV5-1 and TRBJ2-2): KAGVTQTPRYLIKTRGQQVTLSCSPISGHRSVSWYQQTPGQGLQFLFEYFSETQRNKGNFPGRFSGRQFSNSRSEMNVSTLELGDSALYLCASSYGQPGELFFGEGSRLTVL.

The chain links TRBV4-1 to TRBJ1-5; D not certain. This CDR3 spans 13 amino acids. Per germline, CDR1 MGHRA and CDR2 YSYEKL. The ends were cut back, 4 bases at V and 3 bases at J, with 7 bases in the middle. The CDR3 nucleotides are TGCGCCAGCAGCCTCCTGTACAATCAGCCCCAGCATTTT. Amino acids: CASSLLYNQPQHF.